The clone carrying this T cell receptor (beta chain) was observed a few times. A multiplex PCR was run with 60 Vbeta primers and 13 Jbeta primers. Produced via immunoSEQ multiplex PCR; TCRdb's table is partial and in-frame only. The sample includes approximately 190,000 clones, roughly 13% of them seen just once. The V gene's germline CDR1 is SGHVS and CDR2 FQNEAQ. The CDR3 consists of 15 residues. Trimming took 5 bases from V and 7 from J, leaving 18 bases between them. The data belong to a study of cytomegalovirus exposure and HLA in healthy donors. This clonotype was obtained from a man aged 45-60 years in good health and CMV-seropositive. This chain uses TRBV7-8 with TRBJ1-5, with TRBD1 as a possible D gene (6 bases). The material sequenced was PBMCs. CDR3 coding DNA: TGTGCCAGCAGCCCAGGGAGGGGGGCGCGACAGCCCCAGCATTTT. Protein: CASSPGRGARQPQHF.